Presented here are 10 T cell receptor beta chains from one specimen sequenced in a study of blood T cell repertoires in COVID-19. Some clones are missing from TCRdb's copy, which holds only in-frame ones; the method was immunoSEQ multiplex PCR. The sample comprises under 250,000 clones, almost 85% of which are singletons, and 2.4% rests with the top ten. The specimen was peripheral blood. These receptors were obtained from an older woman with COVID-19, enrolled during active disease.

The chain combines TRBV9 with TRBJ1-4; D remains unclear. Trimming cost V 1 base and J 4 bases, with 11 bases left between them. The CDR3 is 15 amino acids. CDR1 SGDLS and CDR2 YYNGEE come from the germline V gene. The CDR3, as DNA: TGTGCCAGCAGCGTAATCCCAGGAAGTAATGAAAAACTGTTTTTT. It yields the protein CASSVIPGSNEKLFF. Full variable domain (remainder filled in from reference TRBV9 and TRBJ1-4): DSGVTQTPKHLITATGQRVTLRCSPRSGDLSVYWYQQSLDQGLQFLIQYYNGEERAKGNILERFSAQQFPDLHSELNLSSLELGDSALYFCASSVIPGSNEKLFFGSGTQLSVL.

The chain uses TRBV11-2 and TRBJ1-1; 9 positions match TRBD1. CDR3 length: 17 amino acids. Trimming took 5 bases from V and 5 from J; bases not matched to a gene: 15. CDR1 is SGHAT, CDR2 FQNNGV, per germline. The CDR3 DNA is TGTGCCAGCAGCCCGCGAGTTGGGACAGGGAGAGAGACTGAAGCTTTCTTT. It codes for CASSPRVGTGRETEAFF.

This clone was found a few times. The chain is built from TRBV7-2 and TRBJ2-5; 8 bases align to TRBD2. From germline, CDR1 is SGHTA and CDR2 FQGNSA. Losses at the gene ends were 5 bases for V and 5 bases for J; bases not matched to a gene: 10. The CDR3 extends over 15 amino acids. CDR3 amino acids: CASSARGGEWETQYF. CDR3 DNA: TGTGCCAGCAGCGCCCGGGGGGGGGAGTGGGAGACCCAGTACTTC.

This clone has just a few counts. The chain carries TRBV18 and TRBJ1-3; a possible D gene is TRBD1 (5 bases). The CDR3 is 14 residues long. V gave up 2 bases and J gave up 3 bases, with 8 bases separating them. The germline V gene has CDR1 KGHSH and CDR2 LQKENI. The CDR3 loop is CASSPDDSGNTIYF. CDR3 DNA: TGTGCCAGCTCACCAGATGACAGTGGAAACACCATATATTTT.

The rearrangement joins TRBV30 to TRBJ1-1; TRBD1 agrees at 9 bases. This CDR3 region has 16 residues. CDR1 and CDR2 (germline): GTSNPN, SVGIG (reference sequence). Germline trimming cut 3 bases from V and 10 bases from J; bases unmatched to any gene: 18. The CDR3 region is CAWSRILQPDRGGAFF. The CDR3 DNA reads TGTGCCTGGAGCCGGATACTTCAACCCGACAGGGGGGGAGCTTTCTTT. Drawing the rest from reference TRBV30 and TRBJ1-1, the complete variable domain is SQTIHQWPATLVQPVGSPLSLECTVEGTSNPNLYWYRQAAGRGLQLLFYSVGIGQISSEVPQNLSASRPQDRQFILSSKKLLLSDSGFYLCAWSRILQPDRGGAFFGQGTRLTVV.

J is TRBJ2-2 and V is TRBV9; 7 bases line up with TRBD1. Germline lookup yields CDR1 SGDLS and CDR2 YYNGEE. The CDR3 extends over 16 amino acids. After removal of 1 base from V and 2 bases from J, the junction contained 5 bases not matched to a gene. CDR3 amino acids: CASSVKGQQNTGELFF. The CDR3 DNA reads TGTGCCAGCAGCGTAAAGGGACAGCAAAACACCGGGGAGCTGTTTTTT.

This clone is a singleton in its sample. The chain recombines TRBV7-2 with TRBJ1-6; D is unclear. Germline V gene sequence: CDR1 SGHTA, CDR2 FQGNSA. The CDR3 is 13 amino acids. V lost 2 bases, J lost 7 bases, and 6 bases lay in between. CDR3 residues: CASSLLANSPLHF. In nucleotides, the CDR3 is TGTGCCAGCAGCTTATTAGCGAATTCACCCCTCCACTTT.

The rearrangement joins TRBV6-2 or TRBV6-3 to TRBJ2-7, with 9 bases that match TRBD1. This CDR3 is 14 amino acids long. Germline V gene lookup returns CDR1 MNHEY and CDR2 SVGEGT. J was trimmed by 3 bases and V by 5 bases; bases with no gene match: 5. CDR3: CASSGTGNLYEQYF. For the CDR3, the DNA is TGTGCCAGCAGTGGGACAGGGAACCTCTACGAGCAGTACTTC.

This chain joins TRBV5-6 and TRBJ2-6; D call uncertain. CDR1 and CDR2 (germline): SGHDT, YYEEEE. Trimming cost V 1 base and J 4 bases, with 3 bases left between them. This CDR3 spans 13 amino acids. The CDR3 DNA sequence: TGTGCCAGCAGCTTGCAAGGGGCCAACGTCCTGACTTTC. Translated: CASSLQGANVLTF.

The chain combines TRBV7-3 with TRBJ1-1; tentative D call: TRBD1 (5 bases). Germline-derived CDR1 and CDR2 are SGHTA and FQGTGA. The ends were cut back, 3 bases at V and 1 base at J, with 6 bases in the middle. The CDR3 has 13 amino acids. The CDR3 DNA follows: TGTGCCAGCAGCTTGGACACGAACACTGAAGCTTTCTTT. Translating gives CASSLDTNTEAFF.